This is a list of T cell receptor beta chains from one sample in a study of blood T cell repertoires in COVID-19. The assay was immunoSEQ multiplex PCR, and TCRdb's table has in-frame clones only and misses some. The table shows approximately 50,000 clones, with more than 70% occurring only once. The sequencing input was peripheral blood. These receptors came from a woman older than 75 with acute or convalescent COVID-19. Both conserved end residues are part of each CDR3. D genes are given only for firm matches. Clone size is shown for a subset of rows, as once, few, many or a class of expanded clone.

J gene | D gene | V gene | clone size | CDR3 DNA | CDR3 protein
TRBJ1-6 | . | TRBV7-8 | . | TGTGCCAGCAGCTCAACACTTCAGGGTTATAATTCACCCCTCCACTTT | CASSSTLQGYNSPLHF
TRBJ2-1 | TRBD1 | TRBV5-1 | . | TGCGCCAGCAGCCCTGGGACAGGGGGATACAATGAGCAGTTCTTC | CASSPGTGGYNEQFF
TRBJ2-5 | . | TRBV12-5 | . | TGTGCTAGTGGGATCGGGGGTCAAGAGACCCAGTACTTC | CASGIGGQETQYF
TRBJ1-1 | . | TRBV6-1 | . | TGTGCCAGCAGTGAAGCAACGGGAGATGAAGCTTTCTTT | CASSEATGDEAFF
TRBJ1-1 | . | TRBV25-1 | once | TGTGCCAGCAGTGGAGGGAACGAGCCCTTAGCTTTCTTT | CASSGGNEPLAFF
TRBJ1-2 | . | TRBV12-3/TRBV12-4 | once | TGTGCCAGCAGTTTGGGGAGGTATGGCTACACCTTC | CASSLGRYGYTF
TRBJ1-2 | TRBD1 | TRBV2 | . | TGTGCCAGCAGTGAAGTCAGGGGGCTTCGATCAAACTATGGCTACACCTTC | CASSEVRGLRSNYGYTF
TRBJ1-1 | TRBD1 | TRBV30 | . | TGTGCCTGGAGCTTTGGACAGGGGGGCACTGAAGCTTTCTTT | CAWSFGQGGTEAFF
TRBJ1-6 | . | TRBV3-1/TRBV3-2 | . | TGTGCCAGCAGCCAAGTTCCCCTACCCCTCCACTTT | CASSQVPLPLHF
TRBJ1-6 | . | TRBV28 | . | TGTGCCAGCAGTTTGGGAGGATTAAGGTCACCCCTCCACTTT | CASSLGGLRSPLHF
TRBJ2-1 | TRBD2 | TRBV28 | . | TGTGCCAGCAGTCTAGCGGGGGGGTCGTACAATGAGCAGTTCTTC | CASSLAGGSYNEQFF
TRBJ1-2 | . | TRBV18 | . | TGTGCCAGCTCACGCGGGACCCGGTTTGGCTACACCTTC | CASSRGTRFGYTF
TRBJ1-5 | . | TRBV6-6 | . | TGTGCCAGCAGAAGCCCTAGCAATCAGCCCCAGCATTTT | CASRSPSNQPQHF
TRBJ2-3 | TRBD2 | TRBV5-4 | . | TGTGCCAGCAGCCCCTCGTTACTAGCGGGAGGGTCAGATACGCAGTATTTT | CASSPSLLAGGSDTQYF
TRBJ2-1 | TRBD2 | TRBV7-2 | . | TGTGCCAGCAGCTTGACTAGCGGGTTATACAATGAGCAGTTCTTC | CASSLTSGLYNEQFF
TRBJ1-2 | . | TRBV19 | . | TGTGCCAGTAGTATAGACAGGGGACACTATGGCTACACCTTC | CASSIDRGHYGYTF
TRBJ2-1 | . | TRBV29-1 | . | TGCAGCGTTGGGCGAAGAGGCGGCGATGAGCAGTTCTTC | CSVGRRGGDEQFF
TRBJ1-2 | . | TRBV3-1/TRBV3-2 | . | TGTGCCAGCATATTTCTGAGAGGCTACACCTTC | CASIFLRGYTF
TRBJ2-1 | TRBD2 | TRBV9 | . | TGTGCCAGCAGCGTCGCCGGTAGCGGGGGCTTACATGAGCAGTTCTTC | CASSVAGSGGLHEQFF
TRBJ1-6 | . | TRBV7-2 | . | TGTGCCAGCAGCTTAGTGCAGGGTGCGGATTCACCCCTCCACTTT | CASSLVQGADSPLHF
TRBJ2-5 | . | TRBV2 | . | TGTGCCAGCAGTGAAGGGAGGAAGCAAGAGACCCAGTACTTC | CASSEGRKQETQYF
TRBJ1-2 | TRBD1 | TRBV27 | once | TGTGCCAGCAGTCCACATCAGGGACAGGGGGCGCATGGCTACACCTTC | CASSPHQGQGAHGYTF
TRBJ2-5 | TRBD1 | TRBV24-1 | . | TGTGCCACCAGTGAACAACAGGGGGCCGTAGAGACCCAGTACTTC | CATSEQQGAVETQYF
TRBJ2-4 | . | TRBV19 | . | TGTGCCAGTAGCCACAGGGAGGCCAAAAACATTCAGTACTTC | CASSHREAKNIQYF
TRBJ1-2 | TRBD1 | TRBV3-1/TRBV3-2 | . | TGTGCCAGCAGCCCGGGACAGACCTATGGCTACACCTTC | CASSPGQTYGYTF
TRBJ2-3 | TRBD2 | TRBV4-2 | . | TGTGCCAGCAGCCCCGGACTAGCGGGGGACACAGATACGCAGTATTTT | CASSPGLAGDTDTQYF
TRBJ1-1 | . | TRBV29-1 | . | TGCAGCGTTGACTTTGCGGGTAAGAACACTGAAGCTTTCTTT | CSVDFAGKNTEAFF
TRBJ2-2 | TRBD1 | TRBV27 | . | TGTGCCAGCAGTTCGGACAGGGGCTCGAACACCGGGGAGCTGTTTTTT | CASSSDRGSNTGELFF
TRBJ2-7 | TRBD2 | TRBV4-1 | . | TGCGCCAGCAGCATGGGGGCAGGACTAGCGGCGACCTACGAGCAGTACTTC | CASSMGAGLAATYEQYF
TRBJ2-3 | TRBD1 | TRBV7-3 | . | TGTGCCAGCAGCTTGTTCACCGGGACAGGGGTAGATACGCAGTATTTT | CASSLFTGTGVDTQYF
TRBJ1-1 | . | TRBV5-1 | . | TGCGCCAGCAGCGTAACAGGTACGGCTGAAGCTTTCTTT | CASSVTGTAEAFF
TRBJ2-2 | TRBD2 | TRBV7-9 | . | TGTGCCAGCAGCTTCTCTAGCGGTACCGGGGAGCTGTTTTTT | CASSFSSGTGELFF
TRBJ1-2 | . | TRBV5-6 | . | TGTGCCAGCAGCTTGGGACAGGCCAAGGGGGGCTACACCTTC | CASSLGQAKGGYTF
TRBJ1-6 | . | TRBV3-1/TRBV3-2 | . | TGTGCCAGCAGCCAAGGCGGGGCCAGGGTAAATTCACCCCTCCACTTT | CASSQGGARVNSPLHF
TRBJ2-5 | TRBD1 | TRBV6-7 | . | TGTGCCAGCAGTTACTCGATTTCGAGACAGGGGACCCAGTACTTC | CASSYSISRQGTQYF
TRBJ1-1 | TRBD1 | TRBV5-6 | . | TGTGCCAGCAGCTTGGTGGACAGGGGGCCTGGCACTGAAGCTTTCTTT | CASSLVDRGPGTEAFF
TRBJ2-1 | . | TRBV7-8 | once | TGTGCCAGCAGCTCCCAGGAGGGCCGGGCCCATGAGCAGTTCTTC | CASSSQEGRAHEQFF
TRBJ1-1 | . | TRBV3-1/TRBV3-2 | . | TGTGCCAGCAGCCCCTCAGGAGGGTCCAGGGAGACTGAAGCTTTCTTT | CASSPSGGSRETEAFF
TRBJ2-1 | TRBD2 | TRBV5-1 | . | TGCGCCAGCAGCTTGGCCTTTGACCCACTAGCGGGTAGCAATGAGCAGTTCTTC | CASSLAFDPLAGSNEQFF
TRBJ2-1 | . | TRBV5-1 | . | TGCGCCAGCAGCTTAACGCAGGGCTCCTACAATGAGCAGTTCTTC | CASSLTQGSYNEQFF
TRBJ1-5 | . | TRBV13 | . | TGTGCCAGCAGCCGAAGACAGGGCAATCAGCCCCAGCATTTT | CASSRRQGNQPQHF
TRBJ2-7 | TRBD1 | TRBV5-1 | few | TGCGCCAGCAGCTTGACCGACAGGGGCTTCTCCTACGAGCAGTACTTC | CASSLTDRGFSYEQYF
TRBJ2-2 | TRBD2 | TRBV24-1 | . | TGTGCCACCAGTGCCCCGGCCGGACTAGCGGGAAACACCGGGGAGCTGTTTTTT | CATSAPAGLAGNTGELFF
TRBJ2-3 | . | TRBV9 | . | TGTGCCAGCAGCCTTTCCACAGATACGCAGTATTTT | CASSLSTDTQYF
TRBJ1-3 | . | TRBV19 | . | TGTGCCAGTAGTATGGCCAACTCTGGAAACACCATATATTTT | CASSMANSGNTIYF
TRBJ1-5 | TRBD1 | TRBV19 | . | TGTGCCAGTAGTACGGACAGGGTGTGGCCCCAGCATTTT | CASSTDRVWPQHF
TRBJ2-7 | TRBD1 | TRBV27 | few | TGTGCCAGCAGTGTCAGGGGGATTATCTCCTACGAGCAGTACTTC | CASSVRGIISYEQYF
TRBJ2-7 | . | TRBV6-2/TRBV6-3 | once | TGTGCCAGCAGCCAAATTGACATTTCCTACGAGCAGTACTTC | CASSQIDISYEQYF
TRBJ1-5 | . | TRBV4-2 | once | TGTGCCAGCAGCCAAGATGGGACAAGCAATCAGCCCCAGCATTTT | CASSQDGTSNQPQHF
TRBJ2-1 | TRBD1 | TRBV18 | . | TGTGCCAGCTCACCACCGTCAGGGGGCAATGAGCAGTTCTTC | CASSPPSGGNEQFF
TRBJ2-6 | TRBD1 | TRBV28 | . | TGTGCCAGCAGTTTGCGGGGACAGGGGGCGGGGGCCAACGTCCTGACTTTC | CASSLRGQGAGANVLTF